A single sample gave rise to the 31 T cell receptor beta chains below, sequenced in a study of T-cell reconstitution after alpha-beta-depleted transplantation in children. Preparation of the TCRbeta library involved a method that used unique molecular identifiers. TCRdb re-derived calls from the PCR reads in MiXCR, one entry per CDR3 protein. The table lists some 640,000 distinct CDR3 sequences, approximately 17% of them singletons. The starting material was PBMCs from the stem cell graft donor, obtained from the stem cell graft. These TCRs come from a human donor who donated a stem cell graft to a child with acute myeloid leukemia.

This clonotype occurred a few times. V is TRBV20-1 and J is TRBJ1-2; 8 nucleotides agree with TRBD1. Germline values: CDR1 DFQATT, CDR2 SNEGSKA (reference sequence). The CDR3 runs to 15 residues. V lost 6 bases, J lost 4 bases, and 13 bases stayed unmatched. The CDR3 coding sequence is TGCAGTGCCCACCCTCCCGGACAGGGAGCCTATGGCTACACCTTC. This gives the protein CSAHPPGQGAYGYTF.

This clonotype was detected many times. This chain uses TRBV15 with TRBJ2-7; D gene unclear. CDR1 is LNHNV, CDR2 YYDKDF, per germline (reference sequence). The CDR3 totals 14 residues. V lost 0 bases and J 7 bases, leaving 13 bases between the germline ends. The CDR3 nucleotides read TGTGCCACCAGCAGAGATGAGACGGTCTGGGAGCAGTACTTC. It is translated as CATSRDETVWEQYF.

This clonotype was picked up many times. This chain joins TRBV7-9 and TRBJ2-7; D possibly uses TRBD1 or TRBD2 (6 bases each). Germline V CDR1 and CDR2: SEHNR, FQNEAQ (reference sequence). This CDR3 region has 14 residues. Trimming shortened V by 1 base and J by 0 bases, and 7 bases separated the two germline ends. The CDR3 DNA is TGTGCCAGCAGCTTAGAGGGGGGCTCCTACGAGCAGTACTTC. Its protein is CASSLEGGSYEQYF.

The V gene is TRBV30, the J gene TRBJ2-2; D is undetermined. Germline V gives CDR1 GTSNPN, CDR2 SVGIG (reference sequence). The CDR3 covers 14 residues. Trimming stripped 7 bases from V and 2 bases from J, with 14 bases between. This CDR3 reads CASRSGSNTGELFF. In DNA, the CDR3 is TGTGCCTCAAGGTCGGGTAGCAACACCGGGGAGCTGTTTTTT.

This clonotype appeared a few times. This chain uses TRBV7-3 with TRBJ2-3; D remains unclear. The V end lost 2 bases, the J end lost 4 bases, and 13 bases lay between the germline ends. The length of the CDR3 is 15 residues. Looked up from germline, CDR1 is SGHTA and CDR2 is FQGTGA. The CDR3 coding sequence is TGTGCCAGCAGCTTAGGCAGGCTAGGACCAGATACGCAGTATTTT. It translates to CASSLGRLGPDTQYF. Filled out from reference TRBV7-3 and TRBJ2-3, the complete variable domain reads GAGVSQTPSNKVTEKGKYVELRCDPISGHTALYWYRQSLGQGPEFLIYFQGTGAADDSGLPNDRFFAVRPEGSVSTLKIQRTERGDSAVYLCASSLGRLGPDTQYFGPGTRLTVL.

This clonotype was seen at least ten times. This chain connects TRBV12-3 or TRBV12-4 to TRBJ2-2; D gene unclear. The CDR3 has 12 amino acids. V shed 5 bases and J shed 5 bases, with 6 bases lying between them. The CDR3 sequence is CASSEGTGELFF. CDR3 coding DNA: TGTGCCAGCAGTGAAGGGACCGGGGAGCTGTTTTTT.

The chain carries TRBV29-1 and TRBJ1-2; 7 positions agree with TRBD1. CDR1 is SQVTM, CDR2 ANQGSEA, per germline. This CDR3 is 18 amino acids long. With 6 bases clipped from V and 4 bases from J, the junction kept 23 bases outside the gene matches. CDR3 nucleotide sequence: TGCAGCGTCCCTACGTTCCGGACAGGCCCGAAGGGGGCCTATGGCTACACCTTC. This encodes CSVPTFRTGPKGAYGYTF.

The CDR3 here is CASSVPGGQTQYF. DNA of the CDR3: TGTGCCAGCAGTGTGCCAGGGGGGCAGACCCAGTACTTC. The chain has TRBV28 and TRBJ2-5; possible D gene TRBD1, 7 bases. Germline assignment: CDR1 MDHEN and CDR2 SYDVKM. The CDR3 runs to 13 residues. V lost 5 bases to trimming and J lost 6 bases, with 13 bases between them.

A few counts support this clonotype. V gene TRBV5-1 combines with J gene TRBJ1-2, with 7 bases identical to TRBD1. Germline V CDR1 and CDR2: SGHRS, YFSETQ. The CDR3 has 15 residues. V trimming: 1 base; J trimming: 7 bases; junction bases outside the gene matches: 10. DNA for the CDR3: TGCGCCAGCAGCTTGTCCGGGACAGATGTGCTTGGCTACACCTTC. Amino acid sequence: CASSLSGTDVLGYTF.

In its sample, this clonotype was seen a few times. This CDR3 reads CASSLGTGISDEKLFF. The CDR3 DNA reads as TGTGCCAGCAGTTTAGGGACAGGGATTTCGGATGAAAAACTGTTTTTT. V usage is TRBV12-3 or TRBV12-4 and J usage is TRBJ1-4; 8 bases match TRBD1. J gave up 6 bases and V 1 base, and 7 bases lay outside the gene matches. This CDR3 is built from 16 residues.

This clonotype was counted a few times. The chain uses TRBV10-3 and TRBJ1-1; a weak D match, TRBD1 (6 bases). V lost 5 bases to trimming and J lost 5 bases, with 18 bases between them. The CDR3 is made up of 15 amino acids. Germline CDR1 ENHRY, CDR2 SYGVKD. The CDR3 nucleotides read TGTGCCATCAGTCCTCAACAGGGCAGGGGAACTGAAGCTTTCTTT. It specifies CAISPQQGRGTEAFF.

This clonotype appeared many times. The chain has TRBV24-1 and TRBJ2-7; the D gene is possibly TRBD1 (6 bases). Between the trimmed V and J ends, which lost 2 bases and 2 bases, there was a span of 12 bases. CDR1 and CDR2 from the germline V gene are KGHDR and SFDVKD. The CDR3 length is 15 residues. In nucleotides, the CDR3 is TGTGCCACCAGTGATTCGAAGGGACATCCCTACGAGCAGTACTTC. Protein sequence: CATSDSKGHPYEQYF.

The chain joins TRBV7-2 to TRBJ1-5; D gene uncertain. The CDR3 length is 12 residues. With 4 bases removed from V and 9 bases from J, the gap between germline ends came to 10 bases. Per the germline V gene, CDR1 is SGHTA and CDR2 is FQGNSA. The CDR3 sequence: CASSSPAGPQHF. CDR3 sequence (DNA): TGTGCCAGCAGCTCCCCCGCCGGGCCCCAGCATTTT. The variable domain in full, completed from reference TRBV7-2 and TRBJ1-5, reads GAGVSQSPSNKVTEKGKDVELRCDPISGHTALYWYRQSLGQGLEFLIYFQGNSAPDKSGLPSDRFSAERTGGSVSTLTIQRTQQEDSAVYLCASSSPAGPQHFGDGTRLSIL.

The rearrangement links TRBV5-1 to TRBJ1-2; D remains unclear. This CDR3 comprises 14 residues. Germline-derived CDR1 and CDR2 are SGHRS and YFSETQ. V was cut by 4 bases and J by 2 bases, with 12 bases left in between. The CDR3, as DNA: TGCGCCAGCAGCCATGAAGGGCAGAACTATGGCTACACCTTC. Its translation: CASSHEGQNYGYTF. The variable domain in full, with the rest retrieved from reference TRBV5-1 and TRBJ1-2, is KAGVTQTPRYLIKTRGQQVTLSCSPISGHRSVSWYQQTPGQGLQFLFEYFSETQRNKGNFPGRFSGRQFSNSRSEMNVSTLELGDSALYLCASSHEGQNYGYTFGSGTRLTVV.

A word on this clonotype: Since a much larger clone is just one base distant, this may be a read error. V is TRBV7-9 and J is TRBJ2-3; D gene unclear. The germline CDR1 and CDR2 sequences are SEHNR and FQNEAQ (reference sequence). The germline V and J ends were trimmed by 3 bases and 2 bases, with 6 bases remaining between them. The CDR3 loop spans 13 amino acids. CDR3: CASSFGFTDTQYF. For the CDR3, the DNA is TGTGCCAGCAGCTTCGGGTTCACAGATACGCAGTATTTT. Full variable domain (remainder filled in from reference TRBV7-9 and TRBJ2-3): DTGVSQNPRHKITKRGQNVTFRCDPISEHNRLYWYRQTLGQGPEFLTYFQNEAQLEKSRLLSDRFSAERPKGSFSTLEIQRTEQGDSAMYLCASSFGFTDTQYFGPGTRLTVL.

This clonotype has a count of ten or more. The chain has TRBV15 and TRBJ2-1, with 7 bases that match TRBD2. The trim removed 8 bases at V and 7 bases at J, leaving 8 bases unmatched. Germline CDR1 LNHNV, CDR2 YYDKDF (reference sequence). This CDR3 region has 13 residues. The CDR3, as DNA: TGTGCCACCGGCCCCGCAGCGGGAAATGAGCAGTTCTTC. Translation gives CATGPAAGNEQFF.

This clonotype was recorded many times. CDR3 region: CATSDSGRGVREQFF. DNA for the CDR3: TGTGCCACCAGTGATTCCGGCAGGGGAGTTCGTGAGCAGTTCTTC. This chain uses TRBV24-1 with TRBJ2-1; possibly TRBD1 for D (6 bases). CDR1 KGHDR and CDR2 SFDVKD come from the germline V gene. CDR3 size: 15 residues. The ends were cut back, 2 bases at V and 9 bases at J, with 16 bases in the middle.

At least ten counts were recorded for this clonotype. This chain uses TRBV29-1 with TRBJ2-7; the match to TRBD1 covers 7 bases. Germline loops: CDR1 SQVTM, CDR2 ANQGSEA. The CDR3 length is 12 residues. The trim removed 7 bases at V and 5 bases at J, leaving 8 bases unmatched. CDR3 nucleotide sequence: TGCAGCGCCCGGGACAGTTTCCACGAGCAGTACTTC. Translation gives CSARDSFHEQYF.

The chain is built from TRBV20-1 and TRBJ2-5, with D possibly matching TRBD1 (5 bases). The ends were cut back, 6 bases at V and 4 bases at J, with 15 bases in the middle. Germline CDR1 DFQATT, CDR2 SNEGSKA (reference sequence). The CDR3 runs to 13 residues. The CDR3 protein is CSAPVRDRETQYF. DNA of the CDR3: TGCAGTGCCCCGGTCAGGGATAGAGAGACCCAGTACTTC.

With regard to this clonotype: This may come from a read error, since a much larger clone is one base off. V gene TRBV20-1 combines with J gene TRBJ2-1; D unclear. Germline CDR1 and CDR2: DFQATT and SNEGSKA (reference sequence). The CDR3 is 16 residues long. CDR3 residues: CCARARGPSSGDEQFF. The CDR3 DNA follows: TGCTGTGCTAGGGCCCGCGGTCCCTCTAGTGGGGATGAGCAGTTCTTC.

This clonotype was found a few times. The V call is TRBV27, the J call TRBJ2-1; D is unresolved. CDR1 is MNHEY and CDR2 is SMNVEV in the germline V gene (reference sequence). V shed 2 bases and J shed 8 bases, with 10 bases lying between them. This CDR3 comprises 13 residues. This CDR3 reads CASSLLGRDEQFF. The CDR3 bases are TGTGCCAGCAGTTTACTGGGAAGGGATGAGCAGTTCTTC.

This clonotype was observed a few times. The genes are TRBV28 and TRBJ2-7, with 11 nucleotides matching TRBD1. J lost 6 bases, V lost 6 bases, and 7 bases had no gene match. The CDR3 loop spans 14 amino acids. Germline loops: CDR1 MDHEN, CDR2 SYDVKM. The CDR3 is CASRPGQGVREQYV. The CDR3 DNA follows: TGTGCCAGCAGACCGGGACAGGGGGTCCGCGAGCAGTACGTC.

This clonotype was observed a handful of times. V gene TRBV5-1 combines with J gene TRBJ2-3; TRBD1 aligns across 10 bases. V was clipped by 5 bases and J by 2 bases; unmatched bases: 5. This CDR3 is built from 15 residues. The germline CDR1 and CDR2 sequences are SGHRS and YFSETQ. The CDR3, as DNA: TGCGCCAGCAGGCCGGACAGGGGGAACACAGATACGCAGTATTTT. Encoded protein: CASRPDRGNTDTQYF.

This clonotype was seen many times. J is TRBJ2-1 and V is TRBV7-2; D uncertain. CDR1 is SGHTA and CDR2 is FQGNSA in the germline V gene. The CDR3 is 16 amino acids. Trimming took off 0 bases at V and 0 bases at J, with 9 bases between the two ends. Written as DNA, the CDR3 is TGTGCCAGCAGCTTAGCAGGTGGTCCCTCCTACAATGAGCAGTTCTTC. Protein: CASSLAGGPSYNEQFF. The full variable domain, rest sourced from reference TRBV7-2 and TRBJ2-1, is GAGVSQSPSNKVTEKGKDVELRCDPISGHTALYWYRQSLGQGLEFLIYFQGNSAPDKSGLPSDRFSAERTGGSVSTLTIQRTQQEDSAVYLCASSLAGGPSYNEQFFGPGTRLTVL.

The chain uses TRBV5-8 and TRBJ1-5; D may be TRBD1 (6 bases). This CDR3 comprises 15 residues. Trimming left V 4 bases short and J 4 bases short, with 15 bases between. Germline lookup yields CDR1 SGHTS and CDR2 YDEGEE. This CDR3 reads CASSPDGGRNQPQHF. CDR3 bases: TGTGCCAGCAGCCCCGATGGGGGGCGGAATCAGCCCCAGCATTTT.

This clonotype was counted at least ten times. The rearrangement links TRBV20-1 to TRBJ1-5, with D perhaps matching TRBD1 (6 bases). The germline CDR1 and CDR2 sequences are DFQATT and SNEGSKA (reference sequence). Trimming removed 4 bases at V and 7 bases at J, with 11 bases between. The CDR3 sequence is 12 residues long. The CDR3 region has the DNA TGCAGTGCTACCAGGGGTGGGCAGCCCCAGCATTTT. It yields the protein CSATRGGQPQHF.

This clonotype was detected a few times. The chain carries TRBV20-1 and TRBJ2-1; TRBD1 might be the D (6 bases). Deletions cut 5 bases from V and 0 bases from J, with 14 bases between. CDR1 and CDR2 from the germline V gene are DFQATT and SNEGSKA (reference sequence). CDR3 length: 15 residues. CDR3 bases: TGCAGTGCTTCTACAGGGAGTATCTCCTACAATGAGCAGTTCTTC. Translating it yields CSASTGSISYNEQFF.

This clonotype showed up just a few times. The rearrangement links TRBV9 to TRBJ2-6; the D is unclear. Germline CDR1 is SGDLS and CDR2 is YYNGEE. This CDR3 comprises 13 residues. The ends were cut back, 3 bases at V and 4 bases at J, with 5 bases in the middle. The CDR3 spells CASSDGGANVLTF. CDR3 DNA sequence: TGTGCCAGCAGCGATGGAGGGGCCAACGTCCTGACTTTC.

The rearrangement joins TRBV12-3 or TRBV12-4 to TRBJ2-3; 7 positions agree with TRBD1. The CDR3 sequence is 13 residues long. The trim removed 9 bases at V and 0 bases at J, leaving 3 bases unmatched. CDR3: CASTGESTDTQYF. Written as DNA, the CDR3 is TGTGCCAGTACAGGGGAAAGCACAGATACGCAGTATTTT.

This chain joins TRBV12-3 or TRBV12-4 and TRBJ2-7, with D possibly matching TRBD1 (5 bases). The CDR3 covers 12 residues. V dropped 6 bases and J dropped 7 bases, with 13 bases sitting between them. CDR3 loop: CASSQGWGEQYV. CDR3 DNA: TGTGCCAGCAGCCAGGGATGGGGAGAGCAGTACGTC.

This clonotype was detected many times. This chain links TRBV7-6 with TRBJ2-1; 8 bases line up with TRBD2. The V and J ends lost 2 bases and 8 bases, in that order; junction bases with no gene match: 11. The CDR3 has 16 residues. CDR1 is SGHVS and CDR2 is FNYEAQ in the germline V gene. The CDR3: CASSLIRGGPRDEQFF. CDR3 bases: TGTGCCAGCAGCTTAATCCGGGGGGGCCCGCGGGATGAGCAGTTCTTC.